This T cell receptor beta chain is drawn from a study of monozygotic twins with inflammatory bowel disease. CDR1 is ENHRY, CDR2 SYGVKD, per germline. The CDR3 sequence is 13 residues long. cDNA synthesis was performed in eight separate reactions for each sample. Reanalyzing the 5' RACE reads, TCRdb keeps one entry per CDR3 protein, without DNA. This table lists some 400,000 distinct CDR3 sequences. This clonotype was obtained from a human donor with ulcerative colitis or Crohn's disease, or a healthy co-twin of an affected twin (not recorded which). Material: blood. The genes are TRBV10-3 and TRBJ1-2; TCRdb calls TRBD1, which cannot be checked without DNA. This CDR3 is CAISQGAGYGYTF.